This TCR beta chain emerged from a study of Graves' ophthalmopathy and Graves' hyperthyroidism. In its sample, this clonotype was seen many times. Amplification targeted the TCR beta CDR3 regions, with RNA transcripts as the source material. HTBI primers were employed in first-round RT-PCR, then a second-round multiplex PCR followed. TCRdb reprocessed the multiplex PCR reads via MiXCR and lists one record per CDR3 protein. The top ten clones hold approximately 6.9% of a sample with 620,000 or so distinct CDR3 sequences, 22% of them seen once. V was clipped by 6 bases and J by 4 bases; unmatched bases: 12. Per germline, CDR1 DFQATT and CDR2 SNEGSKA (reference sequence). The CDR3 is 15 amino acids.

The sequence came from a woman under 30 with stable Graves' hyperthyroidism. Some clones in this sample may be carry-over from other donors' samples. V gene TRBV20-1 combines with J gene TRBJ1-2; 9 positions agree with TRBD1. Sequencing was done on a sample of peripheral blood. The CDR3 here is CSASITGQGTYGYTF. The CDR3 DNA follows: TGCAGTGCCTCCATCACGGGACAGGGAACCTATGGCTACACCTTC.